Shown below are 11 T cell receptor beta chains from a single sample sequenced in a study of T cell responses to AZD1222 COVID-19 vaccine. Sequencing used immunoSEQ multiplex PCR; TCRdb keeps in-frame clones, though not all of them. The table lists approximately 110,000 clones, roughly 88% of them singletons. Specimen: peripheral blood, collected on day 0 of AZD1222 vaccination. Source of these receptors: an adult in good health.

This clone was counted only a few times. This sequence joins TRBV27 and TRBJ2-3, with 12 bases fitting TRBD2. V lost 9 bases to trimming and J lost 5 bases; unmatched junction nucleotides: 9. Germline assignment: CDR1 MNHEY and CDR2 SMNVEV (reference sequence). This CDR3 is built from 15 residues. The CDR3 DNA is TGTGCCAGTCGACTAGCGGGGGATGGGGGAGATACGCAGTATTTT. The encoded protein is CASRLAGDGGDTQYF.

This clone was seen many times. V usage is TRBV5-1 and J usage is TRBJ2-7; 7 bases fit TRBD2. The CDR3 runs 13 residues. Germline assignment: CDR1 SGHRS and CDR2 YFSETQ. V lost 8 bases to trimming and J lost 3 bases; unmatched junction nucleotides: 8. This chain's CDR3 is CASTGTNNYEQYF. The CDR3, as DNA: TGCGCCAGTACCGGGACTAACAACTACGAGCAGTACTTC.

This clone showed up just once. V and J are TRBV5-3 and TRBJ2-2; D gene unclear. TRBV5-3 belongs to the ORF category, with a function that is uncertain. The germline V and J ends were trimmed by 0 bases and 4 bases, with 10 bases remaining between them. This CDR3 is 15 amino acids long. The CDR3 loop is CARSLGRVGTGELFF. The CDR3, as DNA: TGTGCCAGAAGCTTGGGTAGGGTTGGCACCGGGGAGCTGTTTTTT.

The chain is built from TRBV9 and TRBJ1-1; D gene unclear. Trimming removed 0 bases from V and 4 bases from J, with 13 bases in between. Germline V gene lookup returns CDR1 SGDLS and CDR2 YYNGEE. This CDR3 has 15 amino acids. The CDR3 coding sequence is TGTGCCAGCAGCGTAGGGATTATGGGTGTCACTGAAGCTTTCTTT. It encodes CASSVGIMGVTEAFF.

This chain uses TRBV5-1 with TRBJ2-1; 7 bases align to TRBD1. The J segment lost 13 bases and the V segment lost 2 bases, leaving 12 bases of the junction unmatched. Per the germline V gene, CDR1 is SGHRS and CDR2 is YFSETQ. This CDR3 comprises 14 residues. CDR3 nucleotides: TGCGCCAGCAGCTTCGAGACAGGGCTTGTAAGTCAGTTCTTC. Translating it yields CASSFETGLVSQFF. The complete variable domain, with remaining parts taken from reference TRBV5-1 and TRBJ2-1, reads KAGVTQTPRYLIKTRGQQVTLSCSPISGHRSVSWYQQTPGQGLQFLFEYFSETQRNKGNFPGRFSGRQFSNSRSEMNVSTLELGDSALYLCASSFETGLVSQFFGPGTRLTVL.

This clone was recorded only once. The rearrangement links TRBV2 to TRBJ2-2; possibly TRBD1 or TRBD2 for D (5 bases each). The CDR3 has 12 residues. CDR1 and CDR2 from the germline V gene are SNHLY and FYNNEI. V lost 6 bases and J lost 8, with 10 bases in between. The CDR3 reads CASRRGLGELFF. CDR3 DNA: TGTGCCAGCAGGAGGGGCCTAGGGGAGCTGTTTTTT.

The J gene is TRBJ1-2, the V gene TRBV6-2 or TRBV6-3; D is uncertain. The germline gives CDR1 MNHEY, CDR2 SVGEGT. The CDR3 is 15 residues long. With 0 bases removed from V and 4 bases from J, the gap between germline ends came to 12 bases. The CDR3 loop reads CASSYSPFSPYGYTF. The CDR3 region has the DNA TGTGCCAGCAGTTACTCACCGTTTAGCCCCTATGGCTACACCTTC.

This clone was detected only once. The rearrangement uses TRBV28 and TRBJ2-1; no reliable D call. Germline values: CDR1 MDHEN, CDR2 SYDVKM. This CDR3 is built from 11 residues. V was shortened by 3 bases and J by 9 bases, with 6 bases between the two germline ends. The CDR3 is CASSLWGEQFF. The DNA for the CDR3 is TGTGCCAGCAGTTTGTGGGGTGAGCAGTTCTTC.

V and J are TRBV6-1 and TRBJ1-2; possibly TRBD1 for D (5 bases). Trimming cost V 1 base and J 0 bases, with 15 bases left between them. Germline CDR1 and CDR2: MNHNS and SASEGT. There are 17 residues in the CDR3. Written as DNA, the CDR3 is TGTGCCAGCAGTGAAGGGGGACGGAGGATCCCTAACTATGGCTACACCTTC. It encodes CASSEGGRRIPNYGYTF.

This clone was picked up one time. The chain joins TRBV2 to TRBJ2-7, with 9 bases matching TRBD1. Trimming cost V 6 bases and J 6 bases; bases outside gene matches: 6. This CDR3 region has 13 residues. CDR1 is SNHLY and CDR2 is FYNNEI in the germline V gene. The CDR3 region is CASRPGQGVEQYF. DNA for the CDR3: TGTGCCAGCAGGCCGGGACAGGGAGTCGAGCAGTACTTC.

DNA for the CDR3: TGTGCCAGCTCCCCCGGACAGGAGGAAATACGGGCCATATATTTT. Translating gives CASSPGQEEIRAIYF. This chain joins TRBV18 and TRBJ1-3; 7 bases map to TRBD1. The CDR3 loop spans 15 amino acids. Trimming at V came to 6 bases and at J to 11 bases, leaving 16 bases not matched to a gene. In germline, CDR1 is KGHSH, CDR2 LQKENI.